This T cell receptor (beta chain) was observed in a study of Graves' ophthalmopathy and Graves' hyperthyroidism. Study summary: Peripheral blood sampling occurred at initial diagnosis, before any treatment.

Many counts were recorded for this clonotype. Its antigen remains unknown. The PBMCs originated from around 10 ml of fresh peripheral blood. V was cut by 6 bases and J by 7 bases, with 10 bases left in between. This CDR3 has 13 amino acids. Amplifying from RNA transcripts, the study obtained TCR beta CDR3 regions. The workflow started with a first-round RT-PCR run with HTBI primers and then moved on to a second-round multiplex PCR. One entry per CDR3 protein, called by TCRdb with MiXCR from the multiplex PCR reads. This sample has about 740,000 distinct CDR3 sequences, with roughly 40% found just once. Study-level points and caveats: Ophthalmopathy versus stable hyperthyroidism: 13-signature model gave just under 90% sensitivity, 75% to 82% specificity. Appearing in blood as well were most expanded thyroid clonotypes above 0.001 frequency.

The rearrangement joins TRBV12-3 or TRBV12-4 to TRBJ1-6; D may be TRBD1 (5 bases). The TCR originated in an adult man with Graves' ophthalmopathy. Sequences were obtained from peripheral blood. This CDR3 reads CASSGARNSPLHF. CDR3 DNA: TGTGCCAGCAGCGGGGCGAGGAATTCACCCCTCCACTTT.